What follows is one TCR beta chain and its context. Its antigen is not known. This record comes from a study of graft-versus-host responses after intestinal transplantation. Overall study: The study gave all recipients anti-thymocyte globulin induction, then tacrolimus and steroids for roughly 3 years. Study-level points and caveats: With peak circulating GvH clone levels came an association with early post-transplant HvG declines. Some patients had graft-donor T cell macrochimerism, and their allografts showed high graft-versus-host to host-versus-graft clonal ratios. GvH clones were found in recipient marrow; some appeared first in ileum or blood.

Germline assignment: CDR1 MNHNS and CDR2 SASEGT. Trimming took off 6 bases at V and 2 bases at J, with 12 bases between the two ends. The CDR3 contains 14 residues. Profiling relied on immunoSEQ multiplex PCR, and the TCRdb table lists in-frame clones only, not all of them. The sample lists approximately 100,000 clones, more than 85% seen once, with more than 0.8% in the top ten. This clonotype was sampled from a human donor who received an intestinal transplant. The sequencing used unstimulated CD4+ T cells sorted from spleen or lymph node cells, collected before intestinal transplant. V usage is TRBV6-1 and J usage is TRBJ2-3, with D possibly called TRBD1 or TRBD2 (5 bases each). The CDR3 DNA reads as TGTGCCAGCAGGGCAGGGACCCTCACAGATACGCAGTATTTT. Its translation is CASRAGTLTDTQYF.